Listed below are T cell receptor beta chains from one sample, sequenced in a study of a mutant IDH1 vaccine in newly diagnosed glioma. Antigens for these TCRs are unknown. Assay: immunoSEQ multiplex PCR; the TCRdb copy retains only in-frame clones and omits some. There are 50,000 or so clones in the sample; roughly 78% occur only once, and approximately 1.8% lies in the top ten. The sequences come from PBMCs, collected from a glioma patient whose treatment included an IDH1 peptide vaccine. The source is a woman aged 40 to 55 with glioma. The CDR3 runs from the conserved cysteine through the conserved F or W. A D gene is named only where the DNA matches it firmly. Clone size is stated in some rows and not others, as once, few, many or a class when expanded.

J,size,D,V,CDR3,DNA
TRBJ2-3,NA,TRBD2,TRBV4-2,CASSQGGGGAAIMDTQYF,TGTGCCAGCAGCCAAGGGGGCGGGGGGGCGGCGATTATGGATACGCAGTATTTT
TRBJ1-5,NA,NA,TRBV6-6,CASTDRTVPGQPQHF,TGTGCCAGCACTGACAGGACAGTCCCGGGGCAGCCCCAGCATTTT
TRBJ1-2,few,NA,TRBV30,CAWSEGRGYTF,TGTGCCTGGAGTGAGGGGCGGGGCTACACCTTC
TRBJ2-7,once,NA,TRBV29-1,CSVEAAGYEQYF,TGCAGCGTTGAGGCGGCGGGGTACGAGCAGTACTTC
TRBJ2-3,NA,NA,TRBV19,CASSKRLNTDTQYF,TGTGCCAGTAGTAAGCGGCTTAACACAGATACGCAGTATTTT
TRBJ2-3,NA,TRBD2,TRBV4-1,CASSQDVETSGDTSTDTQYF,TGCGCCAGCAGCCAAGACGTGGAAACTAGCGGGGACACTAGCACAGATACGCAGTATTTT
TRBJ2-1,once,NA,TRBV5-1,CASSPWGALYNEQFF,TGCGCCAGCAGCCCTTGGGGGGCCCTCTACAATGAGCAGTTCTTC
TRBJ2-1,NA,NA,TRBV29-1,CSVVGGAGASYNEQFF,TGCAGCGTTGTTGGCGGGGCGGGGGCCTCCTACAATGAGCAGTTCTTC
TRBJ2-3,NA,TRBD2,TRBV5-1,CASSSGWTSGVDTQYF,TGCGCCAGCAGCTCGGGGTGGACTAGCGGGGTAGATACGCAGTATTTT
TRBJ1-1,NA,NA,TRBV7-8,CASSPLGGTEAFF,TGTGCCAGCAGCCCCCTAGGTGGCACTGAAGCTTTCTTT
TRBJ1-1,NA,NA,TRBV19,CASREVGGAFF,TGTGCCAGTAGGGAAGTTGGTGGAGCTTTCTTT
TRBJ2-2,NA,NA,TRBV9,CASRRTATSGELFF,TGTGCCAGCAGAAGGACAGCAACCTCAGGGGAGCTGTTTTTT
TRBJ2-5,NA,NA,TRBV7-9,CASSRDSPRETQYF,TGTGCCAGCAGCCGCGACTCCCCCCGGGAGACCCAGTACTTC
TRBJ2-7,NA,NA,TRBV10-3,CAISETPFYEQYF,TGTGCCATCAGCGAGACACCCTTCTACGAGCAGTACTTC
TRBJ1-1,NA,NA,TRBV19,CASSIGQGMNTEAFF,TGTGCCAGTAGTATTGGCCAGGGGATGAACACTGAAGCTTTCTTT
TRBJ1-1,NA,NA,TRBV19,CASSTIRLTMNTEAFF,TGTGCCAGTAGTACCATTCGGTTGACAATGAACACTGAAGCTTTCTTT
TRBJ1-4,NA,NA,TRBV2,CASIEGSGGWDEKLFF,TGTGCCAGCATAGAGGGATCCGGGGGATGGGATGAAAAACTGTTTTTT
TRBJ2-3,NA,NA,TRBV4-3,CASSQEDTSTDTQYF,TGCGCCAGCAGCCAAGAGGACACTAGCACAGATACGCAGTATTTT
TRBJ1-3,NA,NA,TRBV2,CASSEFKGSRNTIYF,TGTGCCAGCAGTGAATTCAAGGGATCGAGAAACACCATATATTTT
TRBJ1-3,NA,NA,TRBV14,CASSHSNTIYF,TGTGCCAGCAGCCATTCAAACACCATATATTTT
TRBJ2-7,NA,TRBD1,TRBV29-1,CSVNGQGVTDEQYF,TGCAGCGTAAACGGACAGGGGGTAACGGACGAGCAGTACTTC
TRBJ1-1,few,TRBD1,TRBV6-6,CASSRGINTEAFF,TGTGCCAGCAGCAGGGGGATTAACACTGAAGCTTTCTTT
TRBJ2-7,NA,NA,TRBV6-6,CASRYRDGKYEQYF,TGTGCCAGCAGGTATCGGGACGGGAAATACGAGCAGTACTTC
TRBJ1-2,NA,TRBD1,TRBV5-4,CASSLQGARGYTF,TGTGCCAGCAGCCTACAGGGGGCGCGAGGCTACACCTTC
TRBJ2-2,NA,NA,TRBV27,CASRRRVGELFF,TGTGCCAGCAGACGGAGGGTCGGGGAGCTGTTTTTT
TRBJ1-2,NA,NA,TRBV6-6,CASRPKGRDGYTF,TGTGCCAGCCGCCCCAAGGGAAGGGATGGCTACACCTTC
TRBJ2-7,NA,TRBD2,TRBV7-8,CASSSLGGGGSYEQYF,TGTGCCAGCAGCTCCCTGGGTGGCGGGGGGTCCTACGAGCAGTACTTC
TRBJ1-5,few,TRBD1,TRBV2,CASSVGQGPNQPQHF,TGTGCCAGCAGTGTAGGACAGGGGCCCAATCAGCCCCAGCATTTT
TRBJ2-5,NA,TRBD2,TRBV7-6,CASSYSGLAGGETQYF,TGTGCCAGCAGCTATTCGGGACTAGCGGGAGGTGAGACCCAGTACTTC
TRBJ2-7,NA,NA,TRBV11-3,CASSLDPAAPYEQYF,TGTGCCAGCAGCTTAGACCCCGCTGCCCCCTACGAGCAGTACTTC
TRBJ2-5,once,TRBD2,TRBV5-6,CASSLRGAGGWETQYF,TGTGCCAGCAGCCTCCGTGGAGCGGGGGGGTGGGAGACCCAGTACTTC
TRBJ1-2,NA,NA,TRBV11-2,CASSLGYTRGGYTF,TGTGCCAGCAGCTTAGGCTACACCCGGGGAGGCTACACCTTC
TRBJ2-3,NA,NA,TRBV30,CAWSGSDTQYF,TGTGCCTGGAGTGGCTCAGATACGCAGTATTTT
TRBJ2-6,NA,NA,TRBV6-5,CASSYSTGSGANVLTF,TGTGCCAGCAGTTACTCGACGGGCTCCGGGGCCAACGTCCTGACTTTC
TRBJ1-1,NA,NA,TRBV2,CASSIRRDLMNTEAFF,TGTGCCAGCAGTATCCGAAGGGACCTTATGAACACTGAAGCTTTCTTT
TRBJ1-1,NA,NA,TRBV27,CASSPWGGVADTEAFF,TGTGCCAGCAGTCCTTGGGGGGGCGTTGCAGACACTGAAGCTTTCTTT
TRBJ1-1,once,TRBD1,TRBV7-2,CASSLLGQTNTEAFF,TGTGCCAGCAGCTTATTGGGACAGACGAACACTGAAGCTTTCTTT
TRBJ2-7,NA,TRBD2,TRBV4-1,CASSQEGGTSGSYEQYF,TGCGCCAGCAGCCAAGAGGGAGGGACTTCGGGCTCCTACGAGCAGTACTTC
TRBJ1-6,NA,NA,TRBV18,CASSPPNSPLHF,TGTGCCAGCTCACCGCCTAATTCACCCCTCCACTTT
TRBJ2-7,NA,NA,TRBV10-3,CAIREGSYEQYF,TGTGCCATCAGAGAAGGTTCCTACGAGCAGTACTTC